These 29 T cell receptor beta chains came from one sample sequenced in a study of T cell repertoires in aging, cancer and after chemotherapy. Multiplex touch-down PCR with TRB-A/B primers amplified rearranged V-D-J TRB sequences. In TCRdb, the multiplex PCR reads were re-called with MiXCR into one record per CDR3 protein. This table holds 2,500 to 3,500 distinct CDR3 sequences, roughly 22% found once. Peripheral blood genomic DNA, not sorted cells or RNA, was the template. What was sequenced was blood. The receptors derive from a human donor with a solid tumor.

This clonotype was observed a few times. The chain recombines TRBV27 with TRBJ2-7; D is possibly TRBD1 (6 bases). V shed 3 bases and J shed 3 bases, with 24 bases lying between them. The germline gives CDR1 MNHEY, CDR2 SMNVEV (reference sequence). This CDR3 is 18 amino acids long. CDR3 in amino acids: CASSFLPSNRAVFYEQYF. The CDR3 DNA sequence: TGTGCCAGCAGTTTTCTCCCCTCTAACAGGGCGGTATTCTACGAGCAGTACTTC.

By frequency in the sample, this clonotype is medium-sized. J is TRBJ2-2 and V is TRBV5-4; no reliable D call. Germline-derived CDR1 and CDR2 are SGHNT and YYREEE (reference sequence). The length of the CDR3 is 12 residues. With 5 bases removed from V and 4 bases from J, the gap between germline ends came to 6 bases. CDR3 sequence (DNA): TGTGCCAGCAGTAGGCGCACCGGGGAGCTGTTTTTT. Translated: CASSRRTGELFF.

In its sample, this clonotype is medium-sized. The chain links TRBV12-3 or TRBV12-4 to TRBJ2-2; 8 bases map to TRBD2. The CDR3 is 14 amino acids. The J segment lost 0 bases and the V segment lost 10 bases, leaving 4 bases of the junction unmatched. The CDR3 protein is CAIKGLANTGELFF. CDR3 nucleotides: TGTGCCATCAAGGGACTAGCGAACACCGGGGAGCTGTTTTTT.

There are a few counts of this clonotype. The chain joins TRBV28 to TRBJ1-5; D gene uncertain. Germline values: CDR1 MDHEN, CDR2 SYDVKM. V shed 6 bases and J shed 8 bases, with 14 bases lying between them. The CDR3 length is 13 residues. Here the CDR3 DNA reads TGTGCCAGCAGACGTGGCTTCTCGGAGCCCCAGCATTTT. Encoded protein: CASRRGFSEPQHF.

This clonotype is categorized as medium-sized. J is TRBJ1-6 and V is TRBV15, with 11 bases aligning to TRBD1. Per the germline V gene, CDR1 is LNHNV and CDR2 is YYDKDF (reference sequence). The CDR3 spans 17 residues. V gave up 3 bases and J gave up 9 bases; unmatched junction bases: 10. The CDR3 sequence is CATSREIGTGGSSPLHF. The CDR3 bases are TGTGCCACCAGCAGGGAGATCGGGACAGGGGGTTCTTCACCCCTCCACTTT.

Judged by abundance, this clonotype is medium-sized. In nucleotides, the CDR3 is TGTGCCAGCAGTTCAGGGAAAGATCAGCCCCAGCATTTT. Translation gives CASSSGKDQPQHF. The rearrangement joins TRBV12-3 or TRBV12-4 to TRBJ1-5, with D possibly being TRBD1 (5 bases). The CDR3 covers 13 residues. Between the trimmed V and J ends, which lost 4 bases and 5 bases, there was a span of 9 bases.

This clonotype is labeled medium-sized. The rearrangement uses TRBV27 and TRBJ1-4; 7 bases line up with TRBD1. Germline CDR1 and CDR2: MNHEY and SMNVEV (reference sequence). Trimming removed 6 bases from V and 8 bases from J; junction bases left unmatched: 9. This CDR3 has 14 amino acids. The CDR3 reads CASSPTGFREKLFF. CDR3 DNA: TGTGCCAGCAGCCCGACAGGGTTTCGCGAAAAACTGTTTTTT.

By share of the sample, this clonotype is large (0.1 to 1%). The chain links TRBV29-1 to TRBJ2-5; D is perhaps TRBD2 (7 bases). Trimming took 5 bases from V and 2 from J, leaving 15 bases between them. Germline loops: CDR1 SQVTM, CDR2 ANQGSEA. The CDR3 totals 14 residues. CDR3 coding DNA: TGCAGCGTTAGGCGGGGGCAGGAGCAAGAGACCCAGTACTTC. The encoded protein is CSVRRGQEQETQYF.

This clonotype ranks as medium-sized (0.01 to 0.1%). The chain links TRBV14 to TRBJ2-1, with 9 bases fitting TRBD2. There are 15 residues in the CDR3. V dropped 1 base and J dropped 3; count of bases not matched to a gene: 1. Germline V gene lookup returns CDR1 SGHDN and CDR2 FVKESK. CDR3: CASSQASGNYNEQFF. CDR3 nucleotides: TGTGCCAGCAGCCAAGCTAGCGGGAACTACAATGAGCAGTTCTTC. Using reference TRBV14 and TRBJ2-1 for the parts outside the CDR3, the full variable domain is EAGVTQFPSHSVIEKGQTVTLRCDPISGHDNLYWYRRVMGKEIKFLLHFVKESKQDESGMPNNRFLAERTGGTYSTLKVQPAELEDSGVYFCASSQASGNYNEQFFGPGTRLTVL.

This clonotype is labeled medium-sized (0.01 to 0.1%). V is TRBV19 and J is TRBJ1-1, with D unresolved. The germline gives CDR1 LNHDA, CDR2 SQIVND (reference sequence). Deletions cut 6 bases from V and 6 bases from J, with 20 bases between. This CDR3 spans 15 amino acids. The CDR3 DNA follows: TGTGCCAGTAGCATTTCACTCTCCTGGACGTCTGAAGCTTTCTTT. Protein: CASSISLSWTSEAFF.

This clonotype was seen once. V usage is TRBV7-2 and J usage is TRBJ2-5; D perhaps matches TRBD1 (6 bases). With the DNA end fitting TRBJ2-7 better, the J assignment may be wrong. The germline CDR1 and CDR2 sequences are SGHTA and FQGNSA. The CDR3 is 15 residues long. The CDR3 DNA sequence: TGTGCCAGCAGCCAGCAGAACACAGGGTCCTACGAGCAGTACTTC. Translation: CASSQQNTGSYEQYF.

Points on this clonotype: One end of the junction fails to match germline, which may point to a read error. The rearrangement links TRBV4-1 to TRBJ1-2; the D gene is possibly TRBD1 (5 bases). From germline, CDR1 is MGHRA and CDR2 YSYEKL. The CDR3 runs to 16 residues. CDR3 bases: TGTGCCAGCAGCCAAGAGAAGACAGCTCTAATCTATGGCTACACCTTC. Translating gives CASSQEKTALIYGYTF.

By sample share, this clonotype is medium-sized. The chain recombines TRBV4-3 with TRBJ2-3; D unclear. V lost 4 bases and J 2 bases, leaving 7 bases between the germline ends. The CDR3 is 13 amino acids. Germline lookup yields CDR1 LGHNA and CDR2 YSLEER. The CDR3 loop reads CASSLRITDTQYF. CDR3 nucleotides: TGCGCCAGCAGCCTACGAATCACAGATACGCAGTATTTT.

Concerning this clonotype itself: Possible read error: a much larger clone is one base away. The chain links TRBV7-6 to TRBJ2-1; D is uncertain. Germline-derived CDR1 and CDR2 are SGHVS and FNYEAQ. The CDR3 runs 14 residues. CDR3: CASSPSRATNKQFF. DNA of the CDR3: TGTGCCAGCAGCCCCAGCCGAGCGACCAATAAGCAGTTCTTC.

By share, this clonotype ranks as large (0.1 to 1%). The V gene is TRBV12-3 or TRBV12-4, the J gene TRBJ1-4; D gene uncertain. Trimming removed 2 bases from V and 13 bases from J, with 8 bases in between. CDR3 size: 11 residues. CDR3 nucleotide sequence: TGTGCCAGCAGTTTAAGGAATCTACTGTTTTTT. It yields the protein CASSLRNLLFF.

The chain links TRBV13 to TRBJ2-4, with D possibly being TRBD1 or TRBD2 (6 bases each). CDR1 is PRHDT, CDR2 FYEKMQ, per germline (reference sequence). The CDR3 contains 16 residues. V lost 3 bases to trimming and J lost 6 bases, with 18 bases between them. The CDR3, as DNA: TGTGCCAGCAGCTTTGGGGGGCAGGGTATCGGAAACATTCAGTACTTC. The encoded protein is CASSFGGQGIGNIQYF.

In this sample, this clonotype turned up a few times. The chain is built from TRBV5-1 and TRBJ2-3; 8 nucleotides agree with TRBD1. V gave up 4 bases and J gave up 0 bases; unmatched junction bases: 7. The CDR3 is 16 residues long. Germline V gene data show CDR1 as SGHRS and CDR2 as YFSETQ. The CDR3 nucleotides read TGCGCCAGCAGCGCCACACAGGGGGTGAGCACAGATACGCAGTATTTT. This translates into CASSATQGVSTDTQYF.

This clonotype is medium-sized by share. V is TRBV7-6 and J is TRBJ2-1, with D hard to call. From germline, CDR1 is SGHVS and CDR2 FNYEAQ. Trimming left V 5 bases short and J 6 bases short, with 14 bases between. The CDR3 consists of 14 residues. CDR3 nucleotides: TGTGCCAGCAGCCCCAGCCGAGCGACCAATGAGCAGTTCTTC. Translated, it gives CASSPSRATNEQFF.

This clonotype was found a few times. V is TRBV7-2 and J is TRBJ2-3; no clear D gene. The CDR3 runs to 14 residues. Per the germline V gene, CDR1 is SGHTA and CDR2 is FQGNSA. V lost 5 bases and J lost 4, with 13 bases in between. The CDR3 DNA reads as TGTGCCAGCAGCATGGAGAAAAGGGCAGATACGCAGTATTTT. Translating gives CASSMEKRADTQYF.

The chain is built from TRBV7-9 and TRBJ1-4, with D uncertain. Germline V gene data show CDR1 as SEHNR and CDR2 as FQNEAQ (reference sequence). Trimming took 2 bases from V and 8 from J, leaving 12 bases between them. The length of the CDR3 is 14 residues. The CDR3, as DNA: TGTGCCAGCAGCTTAAGCGCGGCGGGAGAAAAACTGTTTTTT. Residues: CASSLSAAGEKLFF.

The rearrangement joins TRBV5-1 to TRBJ1-1; D is unresolved. V gave up 2 bases and J gave up 4 bases, with 9 bases separating them. This CDR3 spans 13 amino acids. In germline, CDR1 is SGHRS, CDR2 YFSETQ. DNA for the CDR3: TGCGCCAGCAGCTTAGGCGGTGGCACTGAAGCTTTCTTT. Translation gives CASSLGGGTEAFF.

Judged by abundance, this clonotype is medium-sized. J is TRBJ2-5 and V is TRBV6-5; tentative D call: TRBD1 (5 bases). CDR1 is MNHEY, CDR2 SVGAGI, per germline. V lost 5 bases and J 1 base, leaving 14 bases between the germline ends. The CDR3 extends over 15 amino acids. CDR3 in amino acids: CASSDLGQFQETQYF. DNA for the CDR3: TGTGCCAGCAGTGACCTAGGACAATTCCAAGAGACCCAGTACTTC.

Sample share makes this clonotype medium-sized. J is TRBJ1-6 and V is TRBV5-6; the D is unclear. Germline-derived CDR1 and CDR2 are SGHDT and YYEEEE. The CDR3 has 15 residues. Deletions cut 1 base from V and 9 bases from J, with 14 bases between. DNA for the CDR3: TGTGCCAGCAGCTTGCGCGTGGGCGGAGGTTCACCCCTCCACTTT. Amino acid sequence: CASSLRVGGGSPLHF.

This clonotype counts as large (0.1 to 1%). The chain couples TRBV6-4 to TRBJ2-3, with a possible D match to TRBD2 (6 bases). V dropped 2 bases and J dropped 4 bases, with 13 bases sitting between them. The length of the CDR3 is 15 residues. Germline V gives CDR1 MRHNA, CDR2 SNTAGT. CDR3 residues: CASSDAVGGSDTQYF. DNA of the CDR3: TGTGCCAGCAGTGACGCGGTCGGAGGGTCAGATACGCAGTATTTT.

A few counts support this clonotype. The genes are TRBV6-5 and TRBJ2-7; D may be TRBD2 (6 bases). Germline loops: CDR1 MNHEY, CDR2 SVGAGI. The CDR3 consists of 14 residues. The germline V and J ends were trimmed by 6 bases and 0 bases, with 12 bases remaining between them. For the CDR3, the DNA is TGTGCCAGCAGCCTCGGCGGGGTCTCCTACGAGCAGTACTTC. Translated: CASSLGGVSYEQYF.

The chain joins TRBV7-9 to TRBJ2-7; 16 positions match TRBD2. V gave up 1 base and J gave up 2 bases; unmatched junction bases: 2. Germline assignment: CDR1 SEHNR and CDR2 FQNEAQ (reference sequence). CDR3 length: 17 amino acids. CDR3 residues: CASSLVGTSGGAYEQYF. For the CDR3, the DNA is TGTGCCAGCAGCTTAGTTGGGACTAGCGGGGGGGCCTACGAGCAGTACTTC. Filled out from reference TRBV7-9 and TRBJ2-7, the complete variable domain reads DTGVSQNPRHKITKRGQNVTFRCDPISEHNRLYWYRQTLGQGPEFLTYFQNEAQLEKSRLLSDRFSAERPKGSFSTLEIQRTEQGDSAMYLCASSLVGTSGGAYEQYFGPGTRLTVT.

The V call is TRBV20-1, the J call TRBJ2-7, with D perhaps matching TRBD2 (6 bases). Per the germline V gene, CDR1 is DFQATT and CDR2 is SNEGSKA (reference sequence). CDR3 length: 15 residues. Trimming left V 1 base short and J 6 bases short, with 19 bases between. CDR3 sequence (DNA): TGCAGTGCTAGAGGGGGGACGGGGGACGTCTCCGAGCAGTACTTC. This sequence encodes CSARGGTGDVSEQYF.

By proportion, this clonotype is medium-sized (0.01 to 0.1%). The V call is TRBV12-3 or TRBV12-4, the J call TRBJ1-2, with 9 positions matching TRBD1. The V gene end was trimmed by 6 bases and the J gene end by 7 bases; junction bases not matched to a gene: 9. The CDR3 sequence is 14 residues long. The CDR3 DNA sequence: TGTGCCAGCAGCCGAATGGACAGGGGTCTTGGCTACACCTTC. Protein: CASSRMDRGLGYTF.

This clonotype is medium-sized (0.01 to 0.1%) by share. The chain links TRBV30 to TRBJ2-2, with TRBD1 matching 12 bases. The germline V gene encodes CDR1 GTSNPN and CDR2 SVGIG (reference sequence). The CDR3 extends over 18 amino acids. Trimming removed 2 bases from V and 5 bases from J; junction bases left unmatched: 12. In nucleotides, the CDR3 is TGTGCCTGGAGTCGGTGGAGAGGGACAGGGGGCGCGACCGGGGAGCTGTTTTTT. This gives the protein CAWSRWRGTGGATGELFF.